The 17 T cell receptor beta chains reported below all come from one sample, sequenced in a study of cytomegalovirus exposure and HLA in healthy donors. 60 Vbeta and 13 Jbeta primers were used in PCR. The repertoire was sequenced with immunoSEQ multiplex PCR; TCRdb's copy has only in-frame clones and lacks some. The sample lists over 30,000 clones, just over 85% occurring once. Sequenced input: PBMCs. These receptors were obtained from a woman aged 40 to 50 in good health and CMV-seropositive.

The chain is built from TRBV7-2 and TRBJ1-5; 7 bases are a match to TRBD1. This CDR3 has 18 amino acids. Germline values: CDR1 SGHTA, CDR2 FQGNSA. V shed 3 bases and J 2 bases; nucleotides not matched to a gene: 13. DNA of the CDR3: TGTGCCAGCAGCTTGGCCATTAGACAGGGTGGAGGCAATCAGCCCCAGCATTTT. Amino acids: CASSLAIRQGGGNQPQHF. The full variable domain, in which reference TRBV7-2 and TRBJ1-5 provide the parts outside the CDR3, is GAGVSQSPSNKVTEKGKDVELRCDPISGHTALYWYRQSLGQGLEFLIYFQGNSAPDKSGLPSDRFSAERTGGSVSTLTIQRTQQEDSAVYLCASSLAIRQGGGNQPQHFGDGTRLSIL.

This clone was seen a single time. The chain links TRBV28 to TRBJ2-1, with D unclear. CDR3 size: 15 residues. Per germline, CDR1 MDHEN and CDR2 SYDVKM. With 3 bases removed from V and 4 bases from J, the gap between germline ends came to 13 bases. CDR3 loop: CASSFPGLKYNEQFF. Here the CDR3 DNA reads TGTGCCAGCAGTTTCCCCGGTTTAAAGTACAATGAGCAGTTCTTC.

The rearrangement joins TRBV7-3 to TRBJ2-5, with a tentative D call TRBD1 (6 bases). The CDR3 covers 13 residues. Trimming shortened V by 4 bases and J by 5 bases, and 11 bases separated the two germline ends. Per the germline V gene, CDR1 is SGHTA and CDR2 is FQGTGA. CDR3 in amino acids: CASSSGARETQYF. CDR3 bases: TGTGCCAGCAGCTCAGGGGCGCGGGAGACCCAGTACTTC.

CDR3 nucleotide sequence: TGTGCCAGCAGGAAAGAGACAGGTCGCTATGGCTACACCTTC. As protein: CASRKETGRYGYTF. The V call is TRBV2, the J call TRBJ1-2; D perhaps matches TRBD1 (6 bases). Germline loops: CDR1 SNHLY, CDR2 FYNNEI. This CDR3 spans 14 amino acids. Deletions cut 6 bases from V and 4 bases from J, with 15 bases between.

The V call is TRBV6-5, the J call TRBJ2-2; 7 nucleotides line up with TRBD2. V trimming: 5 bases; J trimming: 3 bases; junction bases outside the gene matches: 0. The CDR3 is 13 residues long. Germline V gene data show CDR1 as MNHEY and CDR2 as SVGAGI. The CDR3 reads CASSGGDTGELFF. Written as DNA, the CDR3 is TGTGCCAGCAGTGGGGGGGACACCGGGGAGCTGTTTTTT.

CDR3 sequence (DNA): TGTGCCAGCAGCCCAAGAGGGGGCGGCAATCAGCCCCAGCATTTT. It translates to CASSPRGGGNQPQHF. The rearrangement uses TRBV7-9 and TRBJ1-5; 7 bases are shared with TRBD1. The CDR3 is made up of 15 amino acids. V was clipped by 5 bases and J by 2 bases; unmatched bases: 6. Germline values: CDR1 SEHNR, CDR2 FQNEAQ (reference sequence).

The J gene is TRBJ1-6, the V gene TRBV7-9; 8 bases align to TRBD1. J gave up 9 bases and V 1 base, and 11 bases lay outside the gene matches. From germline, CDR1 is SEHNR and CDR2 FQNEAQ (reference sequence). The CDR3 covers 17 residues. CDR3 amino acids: CASSLGRGGQGGSPLHF. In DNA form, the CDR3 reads TGTGCCAGCAGCTTAGGTCGGGGCGGACAGGGCGGTTCACCCCTCCACTTT.

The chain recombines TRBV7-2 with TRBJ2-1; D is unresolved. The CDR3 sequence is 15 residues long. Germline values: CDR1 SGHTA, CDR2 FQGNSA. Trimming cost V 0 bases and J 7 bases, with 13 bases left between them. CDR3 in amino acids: CASSLARLIGNEQFF. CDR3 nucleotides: TGTGCCAGCAGCTTAGCTCGGCTGATCGGGAATGAGCAGTTCTTC.

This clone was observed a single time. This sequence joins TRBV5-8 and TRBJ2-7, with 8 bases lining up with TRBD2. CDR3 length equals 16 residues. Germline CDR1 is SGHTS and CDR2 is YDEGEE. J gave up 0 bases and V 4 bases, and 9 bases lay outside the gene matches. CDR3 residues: CASSPEGRGASYEQYF. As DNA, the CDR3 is TGTGCCAGCAGCCCTGAGGGGCGGGGGGCCTCCTACGAGCAGTACTTC.

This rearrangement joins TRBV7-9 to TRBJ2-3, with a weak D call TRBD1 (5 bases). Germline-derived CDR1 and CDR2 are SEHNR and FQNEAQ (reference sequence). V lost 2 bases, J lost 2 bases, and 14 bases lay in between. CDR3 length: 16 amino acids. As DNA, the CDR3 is TGTGCCAGCAGCTTAAGGGCAGGGCTTCCCACAGATACGCAGTATTTT. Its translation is CASSLRAGLPTDTQYF.

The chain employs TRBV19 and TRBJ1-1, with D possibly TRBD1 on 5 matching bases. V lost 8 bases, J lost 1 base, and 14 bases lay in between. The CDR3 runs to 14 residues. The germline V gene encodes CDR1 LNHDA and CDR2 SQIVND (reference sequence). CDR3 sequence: CASRPGGGNTEAFF. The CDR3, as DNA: TGTGCCAGTCGACCCGGGGGTGGGAACACTGAAGCTTTCTTT.

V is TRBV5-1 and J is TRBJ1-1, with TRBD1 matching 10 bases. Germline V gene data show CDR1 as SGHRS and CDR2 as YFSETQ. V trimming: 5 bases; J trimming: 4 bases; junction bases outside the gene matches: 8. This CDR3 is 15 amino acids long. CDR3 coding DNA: TGCGCCAGCAGAGAACCGGGACAGGGGTTCACTGAAGCTTTCTTT. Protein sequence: CASREPGQGFTEAFF. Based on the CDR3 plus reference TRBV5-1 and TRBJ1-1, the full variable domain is KAGVTQTPRYLIKTRGQQVTLSCSPISGHRSVSWYQQTPGQGLQFLFEYFSETQRNKGNFPGRFSGRQFSNSRSEMNVSTLELGDSALYLCASREPGQGFTEAFFGQGTRLTVV.

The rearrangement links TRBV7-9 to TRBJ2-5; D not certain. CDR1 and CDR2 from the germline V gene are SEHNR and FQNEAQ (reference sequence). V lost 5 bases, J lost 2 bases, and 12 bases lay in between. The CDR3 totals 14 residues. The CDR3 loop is CASSPWAKQETQYF. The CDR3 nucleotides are TGTGCCAGCAGCCCCTGGGCCAAGCAAGAGACCCAGTACTTC. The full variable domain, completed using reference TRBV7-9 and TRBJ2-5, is DTGVSQNPRHKITKRGQNVTFRCDPISEHNRLYWYRQTLGQGPEFLTYFQNEAQLEKSRLLSDRFSAERPKGSFSTLEIQRTEQGDSAMYLCASSPWAKQETQYFGPGTRLLVL.

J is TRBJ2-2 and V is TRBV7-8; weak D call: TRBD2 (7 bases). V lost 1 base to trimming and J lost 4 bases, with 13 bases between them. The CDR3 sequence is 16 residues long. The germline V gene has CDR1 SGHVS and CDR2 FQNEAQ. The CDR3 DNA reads TGTGCCAGCAGCTTAGTTGGGGGGGCCAGCACCGGGGAGCTGTTTTTT. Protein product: CASSLVGGASTGELFF.

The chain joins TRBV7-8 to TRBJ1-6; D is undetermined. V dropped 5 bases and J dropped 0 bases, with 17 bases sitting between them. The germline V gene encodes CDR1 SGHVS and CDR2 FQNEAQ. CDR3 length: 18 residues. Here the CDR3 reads CASSTSTAESSYNSPLHF. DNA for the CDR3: TGTGCCAGCAGCACTTCGACCGCGGAGAGCTCCTATAATTCACCCCTCCACTTT.

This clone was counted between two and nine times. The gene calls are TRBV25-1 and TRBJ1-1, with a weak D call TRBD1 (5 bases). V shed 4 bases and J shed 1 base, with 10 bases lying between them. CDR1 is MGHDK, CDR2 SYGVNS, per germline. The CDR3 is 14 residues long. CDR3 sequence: CASSVQGQNTEAFF. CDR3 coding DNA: TGTGCCAGCAGTGTTCAGGGTCAGAACACTGAAGCTTTCTTT. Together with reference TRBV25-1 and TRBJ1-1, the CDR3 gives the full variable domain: EADIYQTPRYLVIGTGKKITLECSQTMGHDKMYWYQQDPGMELHLIHYSYGVNSTEKGDLSSESTVSRIRTEHFPLTLESARPSHTSQYLCASSVQGQNTEAFFGQGTRLTVV.

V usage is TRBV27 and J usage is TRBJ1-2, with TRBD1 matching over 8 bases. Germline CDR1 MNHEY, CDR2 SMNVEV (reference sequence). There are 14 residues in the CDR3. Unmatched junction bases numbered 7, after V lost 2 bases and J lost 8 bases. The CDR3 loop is CASSLAQGVVGYTF. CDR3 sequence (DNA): TGTGCCAGCAGTTTAGCACAGGGGGTAGTCGGCTACACCTTC.